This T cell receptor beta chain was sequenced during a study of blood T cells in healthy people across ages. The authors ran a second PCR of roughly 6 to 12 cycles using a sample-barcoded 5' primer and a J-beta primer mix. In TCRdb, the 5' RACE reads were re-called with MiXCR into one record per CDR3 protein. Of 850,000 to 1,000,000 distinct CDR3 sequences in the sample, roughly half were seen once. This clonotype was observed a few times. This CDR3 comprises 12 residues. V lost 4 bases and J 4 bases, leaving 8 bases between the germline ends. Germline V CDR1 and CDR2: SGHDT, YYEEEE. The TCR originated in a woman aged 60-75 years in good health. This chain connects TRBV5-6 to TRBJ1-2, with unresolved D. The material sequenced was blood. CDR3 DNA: TGTGCCAGCAGCGCTCAGGTCTATGGCTACACCTTC. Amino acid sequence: CASSAQVYGYTF.